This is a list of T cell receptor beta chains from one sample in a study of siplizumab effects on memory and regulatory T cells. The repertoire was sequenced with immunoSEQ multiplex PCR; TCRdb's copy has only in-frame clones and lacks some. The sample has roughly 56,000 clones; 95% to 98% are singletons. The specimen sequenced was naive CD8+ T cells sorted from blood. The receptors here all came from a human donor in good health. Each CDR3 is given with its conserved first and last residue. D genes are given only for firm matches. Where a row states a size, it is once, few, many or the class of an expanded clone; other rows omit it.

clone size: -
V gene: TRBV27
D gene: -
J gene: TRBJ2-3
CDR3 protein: CASSYSRWLDTQYF
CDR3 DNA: TGTGCCAGCAGCTACTCGCGGTGGCTTGATACGCAGTATTTT

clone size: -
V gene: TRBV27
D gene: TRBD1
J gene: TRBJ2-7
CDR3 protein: CASSDRVYEQYF
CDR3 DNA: TGTGCCAGCTCGGACAGGGTGTACGAGCAGTACTTC

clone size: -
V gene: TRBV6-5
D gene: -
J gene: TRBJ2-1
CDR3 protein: CASSYRDPYNEQFF
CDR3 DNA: TGTGCCAGCAGTTACAGGGACCCCTACAATGAGCAGTTCTTC

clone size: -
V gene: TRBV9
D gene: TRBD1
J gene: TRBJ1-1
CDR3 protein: CASSASRGRYTEAFF
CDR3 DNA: TGTGCCAGCAGCGCCTCCAGGGGGAGGTACACTGAAGCTTTCTTT

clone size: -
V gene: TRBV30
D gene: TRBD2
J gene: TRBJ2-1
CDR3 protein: CAWEAGGLIF
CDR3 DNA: TGTGCCTGGGAGGCGGGAGGGTTGATCTTC

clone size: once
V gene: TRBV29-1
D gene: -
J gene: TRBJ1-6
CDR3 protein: CSVAKRDMGPRSSYNSPLHF
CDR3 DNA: TGCAGCGTCGCAAAGCGGGACATGGGACCGAGAAGCTCCTATAATTCACCCCTCCACTTT

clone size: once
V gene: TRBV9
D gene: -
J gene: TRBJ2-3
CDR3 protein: CASSPQVNSGDTQYF
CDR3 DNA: TGTGCCAGCAGCCCCCAGGTCAACTCAGGGGATACGCAGTATTTT

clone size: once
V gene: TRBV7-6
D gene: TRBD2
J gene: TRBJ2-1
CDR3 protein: CASSSLGRGEGLDEQFF
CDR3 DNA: TGTGCCAGCAGCTCCCTAGGTCGAGGGGAGGGCCTCGATGAGCAGTTCTTC

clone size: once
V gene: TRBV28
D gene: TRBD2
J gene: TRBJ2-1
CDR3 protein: CASSLTSGYNEQFF
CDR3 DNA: TGTGCCAGCAGTTTAACTAGCGGATACAATGAGCAGTTCTTC

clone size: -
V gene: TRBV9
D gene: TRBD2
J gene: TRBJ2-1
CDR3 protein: CASSTRLAVGDNEQFF
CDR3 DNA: TGTGCCAGCAGCACCCGACTAGCGGTCGGTGACAATGAGCAGTTCTTC

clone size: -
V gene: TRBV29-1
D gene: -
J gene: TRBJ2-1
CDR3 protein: CSVGAAAYNEQFF
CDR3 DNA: TGCAGCGTTGGGGCAGCAGCCTACAATGAGCAGTTCTTC

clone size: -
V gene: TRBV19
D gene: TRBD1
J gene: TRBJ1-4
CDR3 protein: CASSLSGTGSEKLFF
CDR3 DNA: TGTGCCAGTAGTCTTTCCGGGACAGGGAGTGAAAAACTGTTTTTT

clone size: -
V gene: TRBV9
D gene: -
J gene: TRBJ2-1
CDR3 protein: CASSVAPDEQFF
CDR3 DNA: TGTGCCAGCAGCGTAGCCCCCGACGAGCAGTTCTTC

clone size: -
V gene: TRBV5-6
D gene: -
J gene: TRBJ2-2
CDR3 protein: CASSLRGRGGELFF
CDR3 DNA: TGTGCCAGCAGCTTACGGGGCCGCGGCGGGGAGCTGTTTTTT

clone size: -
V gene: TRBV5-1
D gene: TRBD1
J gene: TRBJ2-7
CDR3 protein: CASSFLRQGGYEQYF
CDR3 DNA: TGCGCCAGCAGCTTTCTTAGACAGGGGGGGTACGAGCAGTACTTC

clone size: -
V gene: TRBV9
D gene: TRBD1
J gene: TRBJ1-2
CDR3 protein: CASSEGTGGAGYGYTF
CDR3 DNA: TGTGCCAGCAGCGAGGGGACAGGGGGCGCCGGCTATGGCTACACCTTC

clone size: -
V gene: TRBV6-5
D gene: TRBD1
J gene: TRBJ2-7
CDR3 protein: CASSSGTGKYEQYF
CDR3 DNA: TGTGCCAGCAGTTCTGGGACAGGGAAGTACGAGCAGTACTTC

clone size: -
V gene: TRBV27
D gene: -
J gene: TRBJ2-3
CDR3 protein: CASSRGAGDTQYF
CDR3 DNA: TGTGCCAGCAGCAGAGGGGCTGGAGATACGCAGTATTTT

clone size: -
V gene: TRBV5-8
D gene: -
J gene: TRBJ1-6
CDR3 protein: CASSLTSADTYNSPLHF
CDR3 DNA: TGTGCCAGCAGCTTGACCAGCGCGGACACATATAATTCACCCCTCCACTTT

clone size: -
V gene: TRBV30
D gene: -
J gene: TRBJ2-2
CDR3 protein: CAWGVGEAGELFF
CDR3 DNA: TGTGCCTGGGGAGTAGGGGAGGCCGGGGAGCTGTTTTTT

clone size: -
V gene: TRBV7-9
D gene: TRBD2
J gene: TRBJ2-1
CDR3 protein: CASSVVGLADEQFF
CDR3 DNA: TGTGCCAGCAGCGTAGTGGGACTAGCCGATGAGCAGTTCTTC

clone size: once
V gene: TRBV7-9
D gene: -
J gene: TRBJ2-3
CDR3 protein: CASSSYREQTDTQYF
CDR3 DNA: TGTGCCAGCAGCTCATACCGGGAGCAAACAGATACGCAGTATTTT

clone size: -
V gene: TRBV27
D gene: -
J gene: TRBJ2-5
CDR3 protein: CASSFAETQYF
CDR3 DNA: TGTGCCAGCAGTTTCGCCGAGACCCAGTACTTC

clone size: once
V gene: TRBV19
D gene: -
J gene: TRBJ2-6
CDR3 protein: CGTGANVLTF
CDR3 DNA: TGTGGTACTGGGGCCAACGTCCTGACTTTC

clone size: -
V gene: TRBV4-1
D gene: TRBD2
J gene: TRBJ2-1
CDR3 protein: CASSLVGGSSYNEQFF
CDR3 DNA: TGCGCCAGCAGCCTTGTCGGCGGGAGCTCCTACAATGAGCAGTTCTTC

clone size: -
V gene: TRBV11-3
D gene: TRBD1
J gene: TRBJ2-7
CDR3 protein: CASSSGTGQYEQYF
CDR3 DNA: TGTGCCAGCAGCTCTGGGACAGGACAGTACGAGCAGTACTTC

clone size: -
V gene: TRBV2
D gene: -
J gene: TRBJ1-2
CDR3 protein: CASSEAPGSNYGYTF
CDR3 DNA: TGTGCCAGCAGTGAAGCTCCAGGGTCTAACTATGGCTACACCTTC

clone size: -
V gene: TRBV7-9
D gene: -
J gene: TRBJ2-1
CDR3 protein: CASSLVEGHEQFF
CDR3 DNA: TGTGCCAGCAGCTTAGTTGAGGGACACGAGCAGTTCTTC

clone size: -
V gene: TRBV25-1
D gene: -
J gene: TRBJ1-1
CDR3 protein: CASSDGKGLAEAFF
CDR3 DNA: TGTGCCAGCAGCGACGGTAAGGGACTCGCTGAAGCTTTCTTT

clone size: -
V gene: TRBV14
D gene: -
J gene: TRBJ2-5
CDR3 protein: CASSQGAPVETQYF
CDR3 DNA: TGTGCCAGCAGCCAAGGAGCCCCAGTGGAGACCCAGTACTTC

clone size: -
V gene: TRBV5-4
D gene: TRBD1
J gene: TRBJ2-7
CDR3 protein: CASSVDRGNEQYF
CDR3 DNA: TGTGCCAGCAGCGTGGACAGGGGGAACGAGCAGTACTTC

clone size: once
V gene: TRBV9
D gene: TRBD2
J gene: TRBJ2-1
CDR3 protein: CASSVEASGRVGNEQFF
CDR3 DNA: TGTGCCAGCAGCGTAGAGGCTAGCGGGAGGGTCGGGAATGAGCAGTTCTTC

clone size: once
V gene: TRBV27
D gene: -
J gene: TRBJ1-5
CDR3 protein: CASSLAPNQPQHF
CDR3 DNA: TGTGCCAGCAGCCTCGCCCCCAATCAGCCCCAGCATTTT

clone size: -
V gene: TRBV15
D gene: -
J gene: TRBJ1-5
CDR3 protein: CATRSPYSNQPQHF
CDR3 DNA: TGTGCCACCAGGTCCCCATATAGCAATCAGCCCCAGCATTTT

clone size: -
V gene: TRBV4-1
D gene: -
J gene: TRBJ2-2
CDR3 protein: CASSGPGTGELFF
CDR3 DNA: TGCGCCAGCAGCGGCCCCGGCACCGGGGAGCTGTTTTTT

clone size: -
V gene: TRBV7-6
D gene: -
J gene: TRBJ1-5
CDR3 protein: CASSDPGEPQHF
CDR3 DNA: TGTGCCAGCAGCGACCCAGGGGAGCCCCAGCATTTT

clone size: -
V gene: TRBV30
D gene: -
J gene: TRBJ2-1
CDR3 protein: CAWSVTGDNEQFF
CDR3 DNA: TGTGCCTGGAGTGTAACGGGGGACAATGAGCAGTTCTTC

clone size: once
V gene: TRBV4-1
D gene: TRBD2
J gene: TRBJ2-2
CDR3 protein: CASSQEGMGLAGVLGELFF
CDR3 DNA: TGCGCCAGCAGCCAAGAGGGAATGGGACTAGCGGGAGTGCTCGGGGAGCTGTTTTTT

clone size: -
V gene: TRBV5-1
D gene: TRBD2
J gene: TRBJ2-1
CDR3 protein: CASSFGLAGTNEQFF
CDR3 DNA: TGCGCCAGCAGCTTTGGACTAGCGGGAACCAATGAGCAGTTCTTC

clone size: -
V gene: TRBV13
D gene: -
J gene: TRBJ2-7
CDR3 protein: CASSYGRSNSYEQYF
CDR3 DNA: TGTGCCAGCAGTTACGGACGGAGTAACTCCTACGAGCAGTACTTC

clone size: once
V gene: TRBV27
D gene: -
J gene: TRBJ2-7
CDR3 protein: CASSLFPGSYEQYF
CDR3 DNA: TGTGCCAGCAGTTTATTCCCGGGATCCTACGAGCAGTACTTC

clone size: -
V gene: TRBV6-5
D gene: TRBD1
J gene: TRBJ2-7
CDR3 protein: CASSLDRGREQYF
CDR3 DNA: TGTGCCAGCAGTCTTGACAGGGGGCGTGAGCAGTACTTC

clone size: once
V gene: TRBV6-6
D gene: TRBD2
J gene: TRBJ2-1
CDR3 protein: CASRSGAYNEQFF
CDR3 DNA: TGTGCCAGCCGGAGCGGGGCCTACAATGAGCAGTTCTTC

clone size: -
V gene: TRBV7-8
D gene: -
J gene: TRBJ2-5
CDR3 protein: CASSTLDTQGETQYF
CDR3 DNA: TGTGCCAGCAGCACCCTGGACACCCAAGGAGAGACCCAGTACTTC

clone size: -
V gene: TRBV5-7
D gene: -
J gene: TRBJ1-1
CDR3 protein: CASTPALRTGAFF
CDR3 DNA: TGTGCCAGCACCCCCGCGCTCCGTACCGGAGCTTTCTTT